The sequence of this T cell receptor beta chain was determined in a study of CXCR3-negative and CXCR3-positive naive CD8 T cells. Regarding the study as a whole: Naive CXCR3-positive and CXCR3-negative cells shared similar TRBV-TRBJ usage, unlike memory cells. CXCR3-positive naive cells had TRB CDR3s that were more hydrophobic than CXCR3-negative naive cells had. Both naive subsets had comparably high diversity; memory CD8+ cells much lower. It was found that naive subsets had comparable surface CD5, and TCR strength was inferred from TRB CDR3 properties.

CDR1 and CDR2 (germline): DFQATT, SNEGSKA (reference sequence). CDR3 length: 13 residues. Libraries were UMI-labeled 5' RACE TRB cDNA. TCRdb reanalyzed the 5' RACE reads, giving one entry per CDR3 protein sequence and no DNA. The sample data list some 60,000 distinct CDR3 sequences. Naive CD8+ T cells had a CD45RO-CCR7+CD27+CD95- phenotype. A note on this clonotype: Its antigen is unidentified.

The TCR originated in a human donor in good health. Some clones in this sample may be carry-over from other donors' samples. The chain couples TRBV20-1 to TRBJ1-2. Sequenced: naive CXCR3+ CD8+ T cells from blood. Subset reported: CD45RO-CCR7+CD27+CD95- naive CD8+ T cells expressing CXCR3 (TNR3+). The CDR3: CSARPYTDYGYTF.